This entry lists 24 T cell receptor beta chains sequenced from one sample in a study of blood T cell repertoires in COVID-19. Libraries were prepared by immunoSEQ multiplex PCR; TCRdb keeps only in-frame clonotypes and omits some of them. The profile shows around 390,000 clones, 87% of them singletons. The sample comprised PBMCs or T cells enriched from blood (not recorded which). These receptors all come from a woman aged 50 to 60 who had recovered from COVID-19.

The chain uses TRBV7-6 and TRBJ1-6; D is perhaps TRBD1 (5 bases). Trimming took 0 bases from V and 5 from J, leaving 14 bases between them. Germline lookup yields CDR1 SGHVS and CDR2 FNYEAQ. This CDR3 comprises 17 residues. The CDR3 spells CASSLAVRGEDNSPLHF. The CDR3 DNA sequence: TGTGCCAGCAGCTTAGCTGTCAGAGGGGAGGATAATTCACCCCTCCACTTT. The full variable domain, rest sourced from reference TRBV7-6 and TRBJ1-6, is GAGVSQSPRYKVTKRGQDVALRCDPISGHVSLYWYRQALGQGPEFLTYFNYEAQQDKSGLPNDRFSAERPEGSISTLTIQRTEQRDSAMYRCASSLAVRGEDNSPLHFGNGTRLTVT.

The V and J genes are TRBV5-6 and TRBJ2-7; 9 bases align to TRBD2. This CDR3 has 18 residues. Germline V gene data show CDR1 as SGHDT and CDR2 as YYEEEE. With V trimmed by 0 bases and J by 2 bases, 12 bases remained unmatched. In nucleotides, the CDR3 is TGTGCCAGCAGCTTGGACCCCTTTTCAGCGGGGGGACCCTACGAGCAGTACTTC. This codes for CASSLDPFSAGGPYEQYF.

The chain links TRBV5-4 to TRBJ2-7; perhaps TRBD1 as D (5 bases). The germline gives CDR1 SGHNT, CDR2 YYREEE (reference sequence). V was shortened by 4 bases and J by 3 bases, with 8 bases between the two germline ends. This CDR3 has 12 residues. DNA for the CDR3: TGTGCCAGCAGCCAAGACAGCTACGAGCAGTACTTC. This encodes CASSQDSYEQYF.

CDR3 bases: TGTGCCACCAGCAGAACTAGCGGGGGGGAGAATGAGCAGTTCTTC. Translation gives CATSRTSGGENEQFF. The chain is built from TRBV15 and TRBJ2-1; 13 nucleotides match TRBD2. Germline V lookup: CDR1 LNHNV, CDR2 YYDKDF (reference sequence). The V and J ends lost 2 bases and 7 bases, in that order; junction bases with no gene match: 2. This CDR3 comprises 15 residues.

The chain uses TRBV7-6 and TRBJ2-2, with 9 bases matching TRBD1. The CDR3 sequence is 16 residues long. Germline assignment: CDR1 SGHVS and CDR2 FNYEAQ. Trimming removed 5 bases from V and 1 base from J; junction bases left unmatched: 5. Here the CDR3 DNA reads TGTGCCAGCAGCCGTGGGACAGGGATGAACACCGGGGAGCTGTTTTTT. This codes for CASSRGTGMNTGELFF.

The CDR3 sequence: CASSLWQGGNTIYF. The CDR3 DNA reads TGTGCCAGCAGCTTGTGGCAGGGCGGAAACACCATATATTTT. The chain is built from TRBV5-4 and TRBJ1-3; perhaps TRBD1 as D (5 bases). Trimming pared 1 base from V and 4 bases from J, leaving 9 bases between. Germline V lookup: CDR1 SGHNT, CDR2 YYREEE (reference sequence). This CDR3 is built from 14 residues.

The V call is TRBV7-9, the J call TRBJ2-7; 9 positions agree with TRBD1. Unmatched junction bases numbered 14, after V lost 5 bases and J lost 6 bases. The CDR3 totals 16 residues. CDR1 is SEHNR, CDR2 FQNEAQ, per germline (reference sequence). The CDR3 DNA sequence: TGTGCCAGCAGCCTCAATCCGGGACAGGGTTTCGGCGAGCAGTACTTC. Amino acid sequence: CASSLNPGQGFGEQYF.

This chain links TRBV28 with TRBJ1-2; 8 nucleotides align to TRBD1. CDR3 length equals 14 residues. Germline V gene data show CDR1 as MDHEN and CDR2 as SYDVKM. V lost 5 bases, J lost 2 bases, and 4 bases stayed unmatched. CDR3 in amino acids: CASSMYRGNYGYTF. The CDR3 nucleotides are TGTGCCAGCAGTATGTACAGGGGGAACTATGGCTACACCTTC.

This clone was recorded a few times. The chain combines TRBV27 with TRBJ1-5; 10 positions match TRBD1. In germline, CDR1 is MNHEY, CDR2 SMNVEV (reference sequence). This CDR3 is 15 amino acids long. The V gene end was trimmed by 6 bases and the J gene end by 2 bases; junction bases not matched to a gene: 4. CDR3 nucleotides: TGTGCCAGCAGCATGGGGACAGGGGGCAATCAGCCCCAGCATTTT. Amino acids: CASSMGTGGNQPQHF.

The V gene is TRBV2, the J gene TRBJ1-5; a weak D match, TRBD1 (5 bases). V shed 3 bases and J shed 0 bases, with 15 bases lying between them. The CDR3 is 17 residues long. Germline-derived CDR1 and CDR2 are SNHLY and FYNNEI. Here the CDR3 reads CASSEDLWDYSNQPQHF. The CDR3 nucleotides are TGTGCCAGCAGTGAGGATCTTTGGGACTATAGCAATCAGCCCCAGCATTTT.

The table lists this clone with a few counts. The chain couples TRBV7-8 to TRBJ2-7; perhaps TRBD1 as D (6 bases). CDR1 is SGHVS, CDR2 FQNEAQ, per germline. The CDR3 consists of 15 residues. V dropped 5 bases and J dropped 3 bases, with 17 bases sitting between them. The CDR3 nucleotides are TGTGCCAGCAGCCCCAATATCGAACAGGGCTACGAGCAGTACTTC. It specifies CASSPNIEQGYEQYF.

The chain employs TRBV30 and TRBJ2-7; possibly TRBD2 for D (6 bases). Germline CDR1 and CDR2: GTSNPN and SVGIG (reference sequence). The CDR3 extends over 16 amino acids. Between the trimmed V and J ends, which lost 0 bases and 2 bases, there was a span of 17 bases. The CDR3 loop is CAWSVLAGTPAYEQYF. The DNA for the CDR3 is TGTGCCTGGAGTGTACTCGCGGGGACTCCCGCCTACGAGCAGTACTTC. The variable domain in full, completed from reference TRBV30 and TRBJ2-7, reads SQTIHQWPATLVQPVGSPLSLECTVEGTSNPNLYWYRQAAGRGLQLLFYSVGIGQISSEVPQNLSASRPQDRQFILSSKKLLLSDSGFYLCAWSVLAGTPAYEQYFGPGTRLTVT.

The J gene is TRBJ1-2, the V gene TRBV30; D perhaps matches TRBD1 (6 bases). The CDR3 totals 13 residues. The germline gives CDR1 GTSNPN, CDR2 SVGIG (reference sequence). V was shortened by 5 bases and J by 2 bases, with 12 bases between the two germline ends. CDR3 residues: CAWGAGANYGYTF. CDR3 in DNA: TGTGCCTGGGGGGCGGGGGCGAACTATGGCTACACCTTC.

The sample holds one count of this clone. The chain couples TRBV3-1 (or the pseudogene TRBV3-2) to TRBJ2-5; TRBD2 matches at 7 bases. This CDR3 region has 15 residues. In germline, CDR1 is LGHDT, CDR2 YNNKEL (reference sequence). Trimming at V came to 6 bases and at J to 3 bases, leaving 10 bases not matched to a gene. This CDR3 reads CASRRWTSLEETQYF. The CDR3 DNA reads TGTGCCAGCAGACGATGGACTAGTCTGGAAGAGACCCAGTACTTC.

This clone was counted only a few times. CDR3 coding DNA: TGCGCCAGCAGCCCGGGAGTTCAAAGAGGGCAGTTCTTC. Protein: CASSPGVQRGQFF. The gene calls are TRBV5-1 and TRBJ2-1; possible D gene TRBD2, 6 bases. CDR1 and CDR2 (germline): SGHRS, YFSETQ. CDR3 length equals 13 residues. Trimming took off 4 bases at V and 12 bases at J, with 17 bases between the two ends. The whole variable domain, remainder taken from reference TRBV5-1 and TRBJ2-1, is KAGVTQTPRYLIKTRGQQVTLSCSPISGHRSVSWYQQTPGQGLQFLFEYFSETQRNKGNFPGRFSGRQFSNSRSEMNVSTLELGDSALYLCASSPGVQRGQFFGPGTRLTVL.

The gene calls are TRBV6-5 and TRBJ2-5, with 8 bases identical to TRBD1. Germline assignment: CDR1 MNHEY and CDR2 SVGAGI. Trimming cost V 8 bases and J 5 bases; bases outside gene matches: 10. The CDR3 covers 14 residues. The CDR3 loop reads CASSDRGYGETQYF. In DNA form, the CDR3 reads TGTGCCAGCTCCGACAGGGGTTACGGCGAGACCCAGTACTTC.

The V gene is TRBV12-5, the J gene TRBJ1-2, with D unresolved. The CDR3 consists of 13 residues. V was trimmed by 6 bases and J by 4 bases, leaving 12 bases between them. Germline CDR1 is LGHNT and CDR2 is FRNRAP. This CDR3 reads CASGESGIYGYTF. CDR3 bases: TGTGCTAGTGGCGAATCCGGGATCTATGGCTACACCTTC.

V usage is TRBV5-1 and J usage is TRBJ1-4; possibly TRBD1 for D (5 bases). Germline loops: CDR1 SGHRS, CDR2 YFSETQ. The V end was cut by 1 base, the J end by 5 bases, with 12 bases between. The CDR3 has 15 amino acids. The CDR3 DNA sequence: TGCGCCAGCAGCTTGTACGCAGGGATAAATGAAAAACTGTTTTTT. Translation: CASSLYAGINEKLFF.

In its sample, this clone was seen a few times. This chain links TRBV5-4 with TRBJ1-2; no clear D gene. Trimming stripped 4 bases from V and 4 bases from J, with 17 bases between. The CDR3 covers 15 residues. Germline V gene lookup returns CDR1 SGHNT and CDR2 YYREEE (reference sequence). The CDR3 DNA is TGTGCCAGCAGCGCGACTCGTGGCCTTCCCTATGGCTACACCTTC. This sequence encodes CASSATRGLPYGYTF.

This rearrangement joins TRBV5-1 to TRBJ1-2; the D gene is possibly TRBD1 (6 bases). Between the trimmed V and J ends, which lost 5 bases and 8 bases, there was a span of 16 bases. The CDR3 extends over 13 amino acids. Germline assignment: CDR1 SGHRS and CDR2 YFSETQ. In DNA form, the CDR3 reads TGCGCCAGCAGGCTACAGGGCTATGTCGGCTACACCTTC. Protein sequence: CASRLQGYVGYTF.

This rearrangement joins TRBV11-3 to TRBJ2-1; D might be TRBD2 (7 bases). The V gene's germline CDR1 is SGHNT and CDR2 YENEEA. The ends were cut back, 3 bases at V and 8 bases at J, with 26 bases in the middle. This CDR3 has 18 residues. The DNA of the CDR3 is TGTGCCAGCAGCTTCGGGGACCCGGGGACATTAGGGGGGGATGAGCAGTTCTTC. It encodes CASSFGDPGTLGGDEQFF.

The gene calls are TRBV6-5 and TRBJ1-5; a possible D gene is TRBD1 (5 bases). V was shortened by 8 bases and J by 4 bases, with 15 bases between the two germline ends. The germline CDR1 and CDR2 sequences are MNHEY and SVGAGI. The CDR3 runs 14 residues. CDR3 in amino acids: CASGRTSFNQPQHF. The CDR3 DNA sequence: TGTGCCAGCGGACGGACAAGTTTTAATCAGCCCCAGCATTTT.

This sequence joins TRBV28 and TRBJ1-2; 10 bases fit TRBD1. Germline loops: CDR1 MDHEN, CDR2 SYDVKM. CDR3 length: 17 residues. The V gene end was trimmed by 6 bases and the J gene end by 6 bases; junction bases not matched to a gene: 16. The CDR3: CASSLGTGASKMHGYTF. CDR3 coding DNA: TGTGCCAGCAGCCTCGGGACAGGGGCGTCTAAAATGCATGGCTACACCTTC.

This sequence joins TRBV28 and TRBJ2-2, with TRBD1 identical over 12 bases. The CDR3 is 14 residues long. Germline lookup yields CDR1 MDHEN and CDR2 SYDVKM. With V trimmed by 6 bases and J by 11 bases, 7 bases remained unmatched. CDR3 protein: CASSGTGGLGELFF. For the CDR3, the DNA is TGTGCCAGCAGCGGGACAGGGGGCCTCGGAGAGCTGTTTTTT. Combining the CDR3 with reference TRBV28 and TRBJ2-2 gives the whole variable domain DVKVTQSSRYLVKRTGEKVFLECVQDMDHENMFWYRQDPGLGLRLIYFSYDVKMKEKGDIPEGYSVSREKKERFSLILESASTNQTSMYLCASSGTGGLGELFFGEGSRLTVL.